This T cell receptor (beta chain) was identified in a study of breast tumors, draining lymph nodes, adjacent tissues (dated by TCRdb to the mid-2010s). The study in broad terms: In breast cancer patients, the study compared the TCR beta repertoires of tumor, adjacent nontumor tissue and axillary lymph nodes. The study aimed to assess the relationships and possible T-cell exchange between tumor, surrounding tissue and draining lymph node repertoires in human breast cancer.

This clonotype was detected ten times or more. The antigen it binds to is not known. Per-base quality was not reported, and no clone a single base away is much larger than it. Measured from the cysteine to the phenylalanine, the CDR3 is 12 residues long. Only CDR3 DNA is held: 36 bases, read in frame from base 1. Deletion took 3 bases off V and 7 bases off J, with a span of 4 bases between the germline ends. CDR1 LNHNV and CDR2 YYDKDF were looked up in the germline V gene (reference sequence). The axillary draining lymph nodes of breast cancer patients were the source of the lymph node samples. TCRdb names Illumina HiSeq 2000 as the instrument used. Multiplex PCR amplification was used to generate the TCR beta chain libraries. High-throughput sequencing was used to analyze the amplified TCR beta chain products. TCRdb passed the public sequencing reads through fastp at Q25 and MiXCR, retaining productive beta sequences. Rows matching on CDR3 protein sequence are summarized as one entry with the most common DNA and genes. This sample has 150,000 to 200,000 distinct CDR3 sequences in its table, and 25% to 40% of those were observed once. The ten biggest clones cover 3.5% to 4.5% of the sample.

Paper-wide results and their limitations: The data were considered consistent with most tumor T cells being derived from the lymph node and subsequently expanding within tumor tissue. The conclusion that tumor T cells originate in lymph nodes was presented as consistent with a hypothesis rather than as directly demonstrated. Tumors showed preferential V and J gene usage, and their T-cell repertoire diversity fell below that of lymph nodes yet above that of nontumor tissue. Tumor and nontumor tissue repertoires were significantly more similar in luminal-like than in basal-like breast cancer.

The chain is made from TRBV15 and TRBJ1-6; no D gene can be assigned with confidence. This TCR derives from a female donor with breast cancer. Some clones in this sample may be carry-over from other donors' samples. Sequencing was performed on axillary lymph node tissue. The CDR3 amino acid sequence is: CATSRTNSPLHF. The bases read TGTGCCACCAGCAGGACCAATTCACCCCTCCACTTT. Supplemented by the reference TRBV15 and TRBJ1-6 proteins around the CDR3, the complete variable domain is DAMVIQNPRYQVTQFGKPVTLSCSQTLNHNVMYWYQQKSSQAPKLLFHYYDKDFNNEADTPDNFQSRRPNTSFCFLDIRSPGLGDTAMYLCATSRTNSPLHFGNGTRLTVT.